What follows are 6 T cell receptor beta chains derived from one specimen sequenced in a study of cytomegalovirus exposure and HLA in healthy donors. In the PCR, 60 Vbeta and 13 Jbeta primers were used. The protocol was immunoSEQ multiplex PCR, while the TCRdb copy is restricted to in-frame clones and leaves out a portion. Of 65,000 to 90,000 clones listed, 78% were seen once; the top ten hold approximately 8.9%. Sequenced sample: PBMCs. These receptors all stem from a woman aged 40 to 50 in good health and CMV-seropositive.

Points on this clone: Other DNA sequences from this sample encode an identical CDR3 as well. CDR3 sequence: CASSPDRVLASNTEAFF. In DNA form, the CDR3 reads TGTGCCAGCTCACCGGACAGGGTTCTCGCCTCGAACACTGAAGCTTTCTTT. This chain joins TRBV18 and TRBJ1-1, with TRBD1 matching over 8 bases. The CDR3 consists of 17 residues. CDR1 and CDR2 from the germline V gene are KGHSH and LQKENI. V lost 3 bases and J lost 1; bases outside the gene matches: 10.

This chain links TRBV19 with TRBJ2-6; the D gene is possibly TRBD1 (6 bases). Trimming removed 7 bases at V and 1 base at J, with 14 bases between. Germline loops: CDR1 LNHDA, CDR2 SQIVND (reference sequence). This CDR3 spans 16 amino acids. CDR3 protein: CASTRTAKSGANVLTF. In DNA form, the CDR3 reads TGTGCCAGTACCCGGACAGCTAAGTCTGGGGCCAACGTCCTGACTTTC.

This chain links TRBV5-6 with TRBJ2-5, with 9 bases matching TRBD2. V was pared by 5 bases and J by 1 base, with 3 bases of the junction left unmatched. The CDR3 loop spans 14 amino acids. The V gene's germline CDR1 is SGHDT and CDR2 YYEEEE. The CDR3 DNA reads TGTGCCAGCAGAAGCGGGGGGTTCCAAGAGACCCAGTACTTC. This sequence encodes CASRSGGFQETQYF.

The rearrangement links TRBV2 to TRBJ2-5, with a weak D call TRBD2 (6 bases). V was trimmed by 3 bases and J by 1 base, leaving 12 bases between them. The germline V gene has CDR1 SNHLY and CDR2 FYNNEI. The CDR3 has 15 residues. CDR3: CASSEEGLSQETQYF. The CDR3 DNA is TGTGCCAGCAGTGAGGAGGGGCTTAGCCAAGAGACCCAGTACTTC.

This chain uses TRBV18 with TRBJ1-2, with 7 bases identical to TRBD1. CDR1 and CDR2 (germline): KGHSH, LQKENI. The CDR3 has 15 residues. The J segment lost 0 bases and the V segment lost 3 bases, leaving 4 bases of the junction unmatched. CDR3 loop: CASSPTGQANYGYTF. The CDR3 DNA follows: TGTGCCAGCTCACCGACAGGGCAGGCTAACTATGGCTACACCTTC.

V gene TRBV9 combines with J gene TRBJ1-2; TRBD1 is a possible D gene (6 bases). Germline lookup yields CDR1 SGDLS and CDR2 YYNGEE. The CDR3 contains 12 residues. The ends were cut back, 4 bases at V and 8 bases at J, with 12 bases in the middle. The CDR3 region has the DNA TGTGCCAGCAGCAGGGGGTCGGAAGGCTACACCTTC. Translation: CASSRGSEGYTF.